Following are 18 T cell receptor beta chains from one sample sequenced in a study of blood T cell repertoires in COVID-19. Using immunoSEQ multiplex PCR, the repertoire was profiled, and TCRdb retains in-frame clones only, with some absent. The table records tens of thousands of clones, 75% to 95% of them present only once. Sequencing was carried out using peripheral blood. The receptors come from a woman over 75 with acute or convalescent COVID-19.

The chain has TRBV7-9 and TRBJ1-6, with a tentative D call TRBD1 (5 bases). This CDR3 is built from 15 residues. The V gene's germline CDR1 is SEHNR and CDR2 FQNEAQ (reference sequence). Trimming took 4 bases from V and 10 from J, leaving 17 bases between them. The CDR3 is CASSSTTRGESPLHF. In DNA form, the CDR3 reads TGTGCCAGCAGCTCCACGACCCGGGGGGAGTCACCCCTCCACTTT.

This clone was counted between two and nine times. J is TRBJ1-2 and V is TRBV28; 10 bases align to TRBD1. Germline assignment: CDR1 MDHEN and CDR2 SYDVKM. CDR3 size: 14 residues. Losses at the gene ends were 3 bases for V and 10 bases for J; bases not matched to a gene: 8. The CDR3 region has the DNA TGTGCCAGCAGTTTTGTAGGACAGGGGGAAGACTACACCTTC. This codes for CASSFVGQGEDYTF.

The rearrangement links TRBV2 to TRBJ2-5; tentative D call: TRBD1 (6 bases). This CDR3 contains 15 residues. CDR1 and CDR2 (germline): SNHLY, FYNNEI. V shed 8 bases and J shed 4 bases, with 20 bases lying between them. CDR3: CASLFLARGPETQYF. Written as DNA, the CDR3 is TGTGCCAGCCTTTTCTTGGCCAGGGGCCCAGAGACCCAGTACTTC.

This clone was seen just once. The rearrangement links TRBV2 to TRBJ2-2; 12 positions agree with TRBD2. This CDR3 region has 15 residues. Germline CDR1 and CDR2: SNHLY and FYNNEI. Trimming took 6 bases from V and 6 from J; bases not matched to a gene: 5. The DNA for the CDR3 is TGTGCCAGCAGCCTAGCGGGGGGGCTGGCCGGGGAGCTGTTTTTT. Residues: CASSLAGGLAGELFF.

The rearrangement links TRBV28 to TRBJ1-2; TRBD1 agrees at 8 bases. Germline lookup yields CDR1 MDHEN and CDR2 SYDVKM. V dropped 11 bases and J dropped 3; count of bases not matched to a gene: 5. This CDR3 has 12 amino acids. This CDR3 is CALKTGDYGYTF. Written as DNA, the CDR3 is TGTGCCTTAAAGACAGGGGACTATGGCTACACCTTC.

This clone was seen only once. The J gene is TRBJ1-1, the V gene TRBV7-2, with a weak D call TRBD1 (5 bases). The CDR3 is 12 amino acids. V lost 5 bases and J 10 bases, leaving 14 bases between the germline ends. Germline V CDR1 and CDR2: SGHTA, FQGNSA. The CDR3 sequence: CASSADRVGAFF. The CDR3 DNA reads as TGTGCCAGCAGCGCTGACAGAGTCGGAGCTTTCTTT.

This clone was observed a handful of times. The chain recombines TRBV5-4 with TRBJ2-7; D remains unclear. With 4 bases removed from V and 0 bases from J, the gap between germline ends came to 11 bases. The CDR3 length is 14 residues. CDR1 and CDR2 from the germline V gene are SGHNT and YYREEE (reference sequence). Here the CDR3 DNA reads TGTGCCAGCAGCCCTGACTTGAGCTCCTACGAGCAGTACTTC. It translates to CASSPDLSSYEQYF.

This chain uses TRBV19 with TRBJ2-6; 12 bases line up with TRBD1. This CDR3 comprises 17 residues. The V and J ends lost 10 bases and 1 base, in that order; junction bases with no gene match: 8. The germline gives CDR1 LNHDA, CDR2 SQIVND (reference sequence). The DNA for the CDR3 is TGTGCCACCGGACCGGGACAGGGGGCATCTGGGGCCAACGTCCTGACTTTC. It yields the protein CATGPGQGASGANVLTF. Combining the CDR3 with reference TRBV19 and TRBJ2-6 gives the whole variable domain DGGITQSPKYLFRKEGQNVTLSCEQNLNHDAMYWYRQDPGQGLRLIYYSQIVNDFQKGDIAEGYSVSREKKESFPLTVTSAQKNPTAFYLCATGPGQGASGANVLTFGAGSRLTVL.

This chain joins TRBV19 and TRBJ2-2; no reliable D call. CDR1 and CDR2 from the germline V gene are LNHDA and SQIVND (reference sequence). The CDR3 extends over 12 amino acids. Trimming shortened V by 3 bases and J by 3 bases, and 2 bases separated the two germline ends. The CDR3 region has the DNA TGTGCCAGTAGTATCTACACCGGGGAGCTGTTTTTT. Its translation: CASSIYTGELFF.

The chain recombines TRBV2 with TRBJ1-1; 9 bases map to TRBD1. The CDR3 consists of 13 residues. Germline CDR1 SNHLY, CDR2 FYNNEI. Trimming took 6 bases from V and 3 from J; bases not matched to a gene: 2. The CDR3 protein is CASRGQGDTEAFF. The CDR3 DNA follows: TGTGCCAGCAGGGGACAGGGAGACACTGAAGCTTTCTTT.

This chain joins TRBV19 and TRBJ1-1, with TRBD1 identical over 9 bases. Germline values: CDR1 LNHDA, CDR2 SQIVND (reference sequence). The V gene end was trimmed by 4 bases and the J gene end by 4 bases; junction bases not matched to a gene: 1. The CDR3 consists of 13 residues. The CDR3 DNA is TGTGCCAGTAGTAGGACAGGGGTCACTGAAGCTTTCTTT. Translation: CASSRTGVTEAFF.

The gene calls are TRBV19 and TRBJ1-4; D gene uncertain. The CDR3 totals 14 residues. Germline V gene sequence: CDR1 LNHDA, CDR2 SQIVND (reference sequence). With 6 bases removed from V and 4 bases from J, the gap between germline ends came to 12 bases. The CDR3: CASSGVGYNEKLFF. CDR3 DNA: TGTGCCAGTAGCGGGGTGGGGTATAATGAAAAACTGTTTTTT. Looking up the rest from reference TRBV19 and TRBJ1-4 gives the full variable domain: DGGITQSPKYLFRKEGQNVTLSCEQNLNHDAMYWYRQDPGQGLRLIYYSQIVNDFQKGDIAEGYSVSREKKESFPLTVTSAQKNPTAFYLCASSGVGYNEKLFFGSGTQLSVL.

J is TRBJ2-1 and V is TRBV27; no clear D. This CDR3 contains 12 residues. V was clipped by 3 bases and J by 8 bases, with 8 bases between them. Germline CDR1 and CDR2: MNHEY and SMNVEV (reference sequence). DNA of the CDR3: TGTGCCAGCAGTTTCGGGTTACATGAGCAGTTCTTC. Protein sequence: CASSFGLHEQFF.

This clone came up once. The rearrangement links TRBV18 to TRBJ2-1; D gene unclear. From germline, CDR1 is KGHSH and CDR2 LQKENI. Trimming took off 4 bases at V and 6 bases at J, with 10 bases between the two ends. The CDR3 runs 13 residues. CDR3 sequence reads: CASSQRSSNEQFF. The DNA of the CDR3 is TGTGCCAGCTCACAGAGATCTAGCAATGAGCAGTTCTTC.

V is TRBV12-5 and J is TRBJ2-5; 8 bases match TRBD2. The CDR3 runs to 15 residues. Germline V gene sequence: CDR1 LGHNT, CDR2 FRNRAP. V was pared by 6 bases and J by 5 bases, with 11 bases of the junction left unmatched. CDR3 protein: CASGKGGGRFETQYF. The DNA for the CDR3 is TGTGCTAGTGGAAAAGGCGGGGGGCGCTTTGAGACCCAGTACTTC.

The chain employs TRBV12-3 or TRBV12-4 and TRBJ2-5; 7 nucleotides agree with TRBD2. This CDR3 is built from 12 residues. The V gene end was trimmed by 9 bases and the J gene end by 1 base; junction bases not matched to a gene: 2. CDR3 residues: CASGGGQETQYF. The CDR3 nucleotides read TGTGCCAGTGGGGGGGGCCAAGAGACCCAGTACTTC.

The chain carries TRBV5-4 and TRBJ1-5; D not resolved. The CDR3 contains 13 residues. V was cut by 1 base and J by 7 bases, with 9 bases left in between. Germline CDR1 reads SGHNT; CDR2 reads YYREEE (reference sequence). The CDR3 here is CASSLYGSQPQHF. Written as DNA, the CDR3 is TGTGCCAGCAGCTTGTACGGGTCCCAGCCCCAGCATTTT.

This rearrangement joins TRBV2 to TRBJ2-5; no clear D gene. The CDR3 runs 14 residues. Trimming pared 2 bases from V and 2 bases from J, leaving 9 bases between. CDR1 is SNHLY and CDR2 is FYNNEI in the germline V gene. For the CDR3, the DNA is TGTGCCAGCAGTGAACGTGTCAGGCAAGAGACCCAGTACTTC. Translated, it gives CASSERVRQETQYF.